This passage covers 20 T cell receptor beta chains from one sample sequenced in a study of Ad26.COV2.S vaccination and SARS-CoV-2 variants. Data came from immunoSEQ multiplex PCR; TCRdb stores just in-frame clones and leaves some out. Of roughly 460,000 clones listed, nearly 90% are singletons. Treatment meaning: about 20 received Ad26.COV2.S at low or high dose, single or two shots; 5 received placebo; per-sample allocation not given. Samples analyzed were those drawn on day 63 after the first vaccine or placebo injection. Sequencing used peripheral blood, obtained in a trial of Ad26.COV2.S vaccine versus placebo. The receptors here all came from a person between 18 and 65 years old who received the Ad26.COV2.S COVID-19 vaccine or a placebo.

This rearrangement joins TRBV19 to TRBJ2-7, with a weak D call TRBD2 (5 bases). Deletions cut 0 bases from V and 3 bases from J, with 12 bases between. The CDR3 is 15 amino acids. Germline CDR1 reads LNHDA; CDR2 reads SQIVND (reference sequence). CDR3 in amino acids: CASSIDLRAHYEQYF. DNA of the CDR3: TGTGCCAGTAGTATAGATCTGCGGGCCCACTACGAGCAGTACTTC.

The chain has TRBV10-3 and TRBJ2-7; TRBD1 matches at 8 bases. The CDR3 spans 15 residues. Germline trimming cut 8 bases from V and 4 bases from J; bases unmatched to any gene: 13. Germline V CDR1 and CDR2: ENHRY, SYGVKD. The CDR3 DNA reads TGTGCCATCTCTCAGGGACAGGAGACAGGTTACGAGCAGTACTTC. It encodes CAISQGQETGYEQYF.

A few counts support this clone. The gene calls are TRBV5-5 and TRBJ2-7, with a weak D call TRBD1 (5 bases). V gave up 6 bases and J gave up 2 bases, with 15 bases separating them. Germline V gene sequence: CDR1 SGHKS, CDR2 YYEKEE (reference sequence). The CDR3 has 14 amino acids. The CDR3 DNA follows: TGTGCCAGCACCTACCAGCAGGGCCCCTACGAGCAGTACTTC. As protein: CASTYQQGPYEQYF. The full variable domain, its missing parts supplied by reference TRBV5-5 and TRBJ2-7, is DAGVTQSPTHLIKTRGQQVTLRCSPISGHKSVSWYQQVLGQGPQFIFQYYEKEERGRGNFPDRFSARQFPNYSSELNVNALLLGDSALYLCASTYQQGPYEQYFGPGTRLTVT.

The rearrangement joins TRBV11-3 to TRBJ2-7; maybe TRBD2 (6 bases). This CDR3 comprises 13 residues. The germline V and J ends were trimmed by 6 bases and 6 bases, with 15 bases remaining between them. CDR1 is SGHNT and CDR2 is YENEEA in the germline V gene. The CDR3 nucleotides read TGTGCCAGCAGTCCCCGACCGGAGGGCGAGCAGTACTTC. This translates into CASSPRPEGEQYF.

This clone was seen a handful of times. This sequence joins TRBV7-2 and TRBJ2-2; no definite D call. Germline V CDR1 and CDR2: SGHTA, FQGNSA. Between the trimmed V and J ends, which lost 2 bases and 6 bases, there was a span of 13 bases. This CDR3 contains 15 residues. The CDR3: CASSLLFGVSGELFF. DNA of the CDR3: TGTGCCAGCAGCTTACTCTTTGGTGTGTCCGGGGAGCTGTTTTTT.

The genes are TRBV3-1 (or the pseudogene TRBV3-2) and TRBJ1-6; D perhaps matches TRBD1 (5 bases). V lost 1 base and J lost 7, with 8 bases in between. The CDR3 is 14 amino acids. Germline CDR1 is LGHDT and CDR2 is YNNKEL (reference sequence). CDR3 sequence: CASSQGGGNSPLHF. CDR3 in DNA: TGTGCCAGCAGCCAAGGGGGGGGGAATTCACCCCTCCACTTT.

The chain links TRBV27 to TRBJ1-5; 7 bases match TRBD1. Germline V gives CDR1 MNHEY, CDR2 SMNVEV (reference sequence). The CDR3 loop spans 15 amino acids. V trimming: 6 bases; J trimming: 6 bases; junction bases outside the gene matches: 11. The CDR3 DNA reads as TGTGCCAGCAGCCCGGGGGGACAGATGGTTCAGCCCCAGCATTTT. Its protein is CASSPGGQMVQPQHF.

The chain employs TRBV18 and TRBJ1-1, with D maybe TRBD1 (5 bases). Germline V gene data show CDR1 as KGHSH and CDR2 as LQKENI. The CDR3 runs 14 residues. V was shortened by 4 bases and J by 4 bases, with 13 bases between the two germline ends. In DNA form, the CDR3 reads TGTGCCAGCTCACTCGGGACGGCGGGCACTGAAGCTTTCTTT. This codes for CASSLGTAGTEAFF.

In nucleotides, the CDR3 is TGCGCCAGCAGCCAACAGAGCTCCTATAATTCACCCCTCCACTTT. It yields the protein CASSQQSSYNSPLHF. V usage is TRBV4-1 and J usage is TRBJ1-6; D gene unclear. This CDR3 comprises 15 residues. The V gene lost 2 bases and the J gene lost 0 bases, with 5 bases spanning the gap. Germline V lookup: CDR1 MGHRA, CDR2 YSYEKL.

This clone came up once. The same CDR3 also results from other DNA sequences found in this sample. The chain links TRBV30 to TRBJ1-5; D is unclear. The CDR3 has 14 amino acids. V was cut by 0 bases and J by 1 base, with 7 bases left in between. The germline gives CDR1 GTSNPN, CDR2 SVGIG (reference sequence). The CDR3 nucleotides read TGTGCCTGGAGTGTACAACTGAGCAATCAGCCCCAGCATTTT. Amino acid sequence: CAWSVQLSNQPQHF.

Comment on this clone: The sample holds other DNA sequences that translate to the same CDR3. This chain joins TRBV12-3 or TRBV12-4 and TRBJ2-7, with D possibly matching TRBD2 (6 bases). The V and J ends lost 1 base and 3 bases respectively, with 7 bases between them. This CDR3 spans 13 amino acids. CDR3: CASSLGGGYEQYF. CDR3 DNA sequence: TGTGCCAGCAGTTTAGGGGGAGGCTACGAGCAGTACTTC.

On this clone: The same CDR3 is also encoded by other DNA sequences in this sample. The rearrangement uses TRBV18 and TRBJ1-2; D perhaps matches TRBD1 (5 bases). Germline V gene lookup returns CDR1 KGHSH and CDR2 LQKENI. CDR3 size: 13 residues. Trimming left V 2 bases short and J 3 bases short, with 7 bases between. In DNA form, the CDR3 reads TGTGCCAGCTCACCAGGAGGGGACTATGGCTACACCTTC. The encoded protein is CASSPGGDYGYTF.

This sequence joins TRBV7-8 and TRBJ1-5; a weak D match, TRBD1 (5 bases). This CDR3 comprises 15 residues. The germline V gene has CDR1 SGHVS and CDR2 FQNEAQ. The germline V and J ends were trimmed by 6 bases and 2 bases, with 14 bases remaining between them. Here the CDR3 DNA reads TGTGCCAGCAGACGACAGAATAACGGCAATCAGCCCCAGCATTTT. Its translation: CASRRQNNGNQPQHF.

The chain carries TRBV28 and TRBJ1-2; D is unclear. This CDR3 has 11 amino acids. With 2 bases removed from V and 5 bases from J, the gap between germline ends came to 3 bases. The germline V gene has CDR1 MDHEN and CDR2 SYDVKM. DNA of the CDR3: TGTGCCAGCAGTTTAACTTATGGCTACACCTTC. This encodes CASSLTYGYTF.

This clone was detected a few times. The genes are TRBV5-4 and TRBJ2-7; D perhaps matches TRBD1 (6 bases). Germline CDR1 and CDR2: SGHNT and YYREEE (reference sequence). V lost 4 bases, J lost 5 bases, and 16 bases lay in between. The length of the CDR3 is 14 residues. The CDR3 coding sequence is TGTGCCAGCAGCCGGAAGGGGGAGCGGAACGAGCAGTACTTC. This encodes CASSRKGERNEQYF.

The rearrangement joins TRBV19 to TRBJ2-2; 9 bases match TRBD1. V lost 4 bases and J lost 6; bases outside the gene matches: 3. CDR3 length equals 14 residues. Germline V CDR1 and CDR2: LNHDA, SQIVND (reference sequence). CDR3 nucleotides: TGTGCCAGTAGTAAGGGACAGGGTTCCGGGGAGCTGTTTTTT. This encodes CASSKGQGSGELFF.

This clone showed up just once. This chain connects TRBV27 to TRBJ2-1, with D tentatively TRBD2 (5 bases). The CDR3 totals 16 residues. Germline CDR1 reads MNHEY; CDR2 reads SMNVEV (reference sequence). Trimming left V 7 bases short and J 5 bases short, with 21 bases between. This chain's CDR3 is CASKNYGGLENNEQFF. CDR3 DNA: TGTGCCAGCAAAAACTACGGCGGACTGGAAAACAATGAGCAGTTCTTC.

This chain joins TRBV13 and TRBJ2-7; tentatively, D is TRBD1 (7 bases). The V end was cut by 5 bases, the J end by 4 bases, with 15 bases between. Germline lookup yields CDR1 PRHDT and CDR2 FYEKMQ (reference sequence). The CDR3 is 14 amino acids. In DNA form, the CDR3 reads TGTGCCAGCAGCCCCCGCAGGGGGGAGTACGAGCAGTACTTC. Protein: CASSPRRGEYEQYF.

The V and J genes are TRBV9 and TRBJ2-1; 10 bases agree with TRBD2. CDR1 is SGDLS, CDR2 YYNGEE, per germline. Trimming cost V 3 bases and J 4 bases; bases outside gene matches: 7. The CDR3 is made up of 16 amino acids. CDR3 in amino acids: CASSAPGTSAYNEQFF. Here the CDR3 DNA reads TGTGCCAGCAGCGCACCCGGGACTAGCGCATACAATGAGCAGTTCTTC.

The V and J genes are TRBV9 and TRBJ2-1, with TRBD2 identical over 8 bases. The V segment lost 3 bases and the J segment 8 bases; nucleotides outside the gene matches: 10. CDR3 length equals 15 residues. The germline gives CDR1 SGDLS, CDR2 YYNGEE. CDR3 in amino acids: CASSGRGAAEDEQFF. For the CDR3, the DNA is TGTGCCAGCAGCGGGCGGGGGGCCGCCGAAGATGAGCAGTTCTTC.